Below are 32 T cell receptor beta chains sequenced from a single sample in a study of blood T cell repertoires in COVID-19. Assay used: immunoSEQ multiplex PCR; TCRdb lists only in-frame clones, some missing. The table includes approximately 210,000 clones, 83% detected once. Sequenced material: peripheral blood. The receptors shown here come from a woman between 40 and 50 years old with active or convalescent COVID-19.

The rearrangement uses TRBV12-3 or TRBV12-4 and TRBJ1-1, with unresolved D. This CDR3 contains 13 residues. Trimming took off 3 bases at V and 5 bases at J, with 10 bases between the two ends. The CDR3 DNA is TGTGCCAGCAGTTTGAACGCGCGGACTGAAGCTTTCTTT. This encodes CASSLNARTEAFF.

CDR3 sequence: CASSQDEGSGELFF. The DNA of the CDR3 is TGCGCCAGCAGCCAAGATGAGGGTTCCGGGGAGCTGTTTTTT. J is TRBJ2-2 and V is TRBV4-1; tentative D call: TRBD2 (5 bases). Germline V CDR1 and CDR2: MGHRA, YSYEKL. V was cut by 0 bases and J by 6 bases, with 8 bases left in between. The CDR3 is made up of 14 amino acids.

The V gene is TRBV2, the J gene TRBJ1-5; 7 nucleotides agree with TRBD1. The CDR3 has 15 amino acids. V shed 7 bases, J shed 1 base, and the junction held 7 bases outside the gene matches. CDR1 is SNHLY, CDR2 FYNNEI, per germline. The CDR3 reads CASIRGWGSNQPQHF. The CDR3, as DNA: TGTGCCAGCATCAGGGGGTGGGGGAGCAATCAGCCCCAGCATTTT.

This sequence joins TRBV2 and TRBJ1-6; D is ambiguous. Trimming removed 4 bases at V and 6 bases at J, with 7 bases between. Germline CDR1 SNHLY, CDR2 FYNNEI. CDR3 length: 13 residues. The CDR3 region is CASSGGPNSPLHF. CDR3 coding DNA: TGTGCCAGCAGTGGAGGGCCTAATTCACCCCTCCACTTT.

V is TRBV19 and J is TRBJ1-5; possible D gene TRBD1, 5 bases. This CDR3 is built from 16 residues. CDR1 is LNHDA, CDR2 SQIVND, per germline (reference sequence). V gave up 5 bases and J gave up 5 bases, with 19 bases separating them. CDR3 bases: TGTGCCAGTAGTCCTCGGACAACACGTAGGCATCAGCCCCAGCATTTT. Protein product: CASSPRTTRRHQPQHF.

The gene calls are TRBV11-3 and TRBJ2-7; the match to TRBD2 covers 13 bases. Trimming removed 5 bases from V and 5 bases from J; junction bases left unmatched: 9. The CDR3 is 16 amino acids. The germline V gene has CDR1 SGHNT and CDR2 YENEEA. CDR3 sequence: CASSGRLAGGSDEQYF. CDR3 nucleotides: TGTGCCAGCAGCGGGCGACTAGCGGGAGGTTCGGACGAGCAGTACTTC.

The V call is TRBV11-3, the J call TRBJ2-7, with 9 bases identical to TRBD2. CDR1 SGHNT and CDR2 YENEEA come from the germline V gene. CDR3 length equals 16 residues. V was clipped by 5 bases and J by 1 base; unmatched bases: 9. The CDR3 reads CASSRRGGDDSYEQYF. In DNA form, the CDR3 reads TGTGCCAGCAGCCGTCGCGGGGGGGATGATTCCTACGAGCAGTACTTC.

The chain couples TRBV30 to TRBJ1-2; D unresolved. V lost 4 bases and J lost 5, with 8 bases in between. The CDR3 extends over 11 amino acids. Germline V CDR1 and CDR2: GTSNPN, SVGIG (reference sequence). The DNA of the CDR3 is TGTGCCTGGACTCCCGGGTATGGCTACACCTTC. It is translated as CAWTPGYGYTF.

This clone came up a few times. V and J are TRBV28 and TRBJ2-1, with 9 bases that match TRBD1. The length of the CDR3 is 16 residues. The germline gives CDR1 MDHEN, CDR2 SYDVKM. V shed 3 bases and J 5 bases; nucleotides not matched to a gene: 8. DNA for the CDR3: TGTGCCAGCAGTTTCCCCGGGACAGGGTTCCACAATGAGCAGTTCTTC. It translates to CASSFPGTGFHNEQFF.

This clone was found a few times. This chain uses TRBV19 with TRBJ1-2, with D possibly TRBD1 on 6 matching bases. V lost 2 bases and J lost 4, with 8 bases in between. Germline CDR1 is LNHDA and CDR2 is SQIVND (reference sequence). The CDR3 spans 13 residues. This CDR3 is CASSILRGYGYTF. CDR3 DNA: TGTGCCAGTAGTATACTCAGGGGCTATGGCTACACCTTC.

The chain links TRBV6-5 to TRBJ1-6; the D gene is possibly TRBD1 (6 bases). The germline gives CDR1 MNHEY, CDR2 SVGAGI. V was cut by 7 bases and J by 7 bases, with 14 bases left in between. The CDR3 length is 14 residues. CDR3: CASTMDRVNSPLHF. The CDR3 region has the DNA TGTGCCAGCACTATGGACAGAGTAAATTCACCCCTCCACTTT.

The chain links TRBV29-1 to TRBJ1-4, with 7 positions matching TRBD1. V was clipped by 4 bases and J by 7 bases; unmatched bases: 6. There are 13 residues in the CDR3. Germline V gives CDR1 SQVTM, CDR2 ANQGSEA. The CDR3 DNA follows: TGCAGCGTTGGGGCAGGGGGAGGTGAAAAACTGTTTTTT. This sequence encodes CSVGAGGGEKLFF.

This clone showed up just once. Here the CDR3 DNA reads TGTGCCAGCAGTGAACACAGCAACTATGGCTACACCTTC. It is translated as CASSEHSNYGYTF. The rearrangement joins TRBV2 to TRBJ1-2; D call uncertain. The CDR3 is made up of 13 amino acids. V lost 2 bases to trimming and J lost 2 bases, with 6 bases between them. Per the germline V gene, CDR1 is SNHLY and CDR2 is FYNNEI.

The chain links TRBV28 to TRBJ1-2; a weak D match, TRBD1 (5 bases). This CDR3 region has 12 residues. V was clipped by 5 bases and J by 4 bases, with 8 bases between them. Germline assignment: CDR1 MDHEN and CDR2 SYDVKM. The CDR3 loop reads CASSQGLYGYTF. CDR3 nucleotides: TGTGCCAGCAGTCAGGGTCTCTATGGCTACACCTTC.

The rearrangement uses TRBV18 and TRBJ1-1; D unclear. CDR1 is KGHSH, CDR2 LQKENI, per germline. The CDR3 spans 12 residues. The V end lost 0 bases, the J end lost 8 bases, and 7 bases lay between the germline ends. This chain's CDR3 is CASSPPETEAFF. The CDR3 region has the DNA TGTGCCAGCTCACCACCCGAGACAGAAGCTTTCTTT.

This chain joins TRBV4-3 and TRBJ1-2; D remains unclear. Germline V gene lookup returns CDR1 LGHNA and CDR2 YSLEER. The CDR3 extends over 12 amino acids. V was shortened by 0 bases and J by 9 bases, with 8 bases between the two germline ends. CDR3 bases: TGCGCCAGCAGCCAAGACAGTCGTAGCTACACCTTC. It translates to CASSQDSRSYTF.

The rearrangement uses TRBV7-9 and TRBJ1-1; possible D gene TRBD1, 5 bases. Germline CDR1 is SEHNR and CDR2 is FQNEAQ (reference sequence). The CDR3 has 15 amino acids. Trimming took 2 bases from V and 1 from J, leaving 11 bases between them. CDR3 protein: CASSLSGHSNTEAFF. The CDR3 DNA follows: TGTGCCAGCAGCTTATCCGGACACTCGAACACTGAAGCTTTCTTT. Supplemented by reference TRBV7-9 and TRBJ1-1, the full variable domain reads DTGVSQNPRHKITKRGQNVTFRCDPISEHNRLYWYRQTLGQGPEFLTYFQNEAQLEKSRLLSDRFSAERPKGSFSTLEIQRTEQGDSAMYLCASSLSGHSNTEAFFGQGTRLTVV.

The V and J genes are TRBV28 and TRBJ1-3; 8 bases are shared with TRBD1. With V trimmed by 4 bases and J by 1 base, 6 bases remained unmatched. CDR1 is MDHEN, CDR2 SYDVKM, per germline. The CDR3 loop spans 16 amino acids. The CDR3 loop reads CASSSGQGISGNTIYF. The CDR3 coding sequence is TGTGCCAGCAGTTCAGGACAGGGCATTTCTGGAAACACCATATATTTT.

This clone was detected many times. V usage is TRBV4-3 and J usage is TRBJ1-4; D ambiguous. V was cut by 0 bases and J by 5 bases, with 10 bases left in between. CDR3 length: 15 amino acids. CDR1 LGHNA and CDR2 YSLEER come from the germline V gene. CDR3 bases: TGCGCCAGCAGCCAAGACTACAGCTCCAATGAAAAACTGTTTTTT. Protein sequence: CASSQDYSSNEKLFF.

The chain employs TRBV28 and TRBJ2-1, with a possible D match to TRBD2 (5 bases). There are 15 residues in the CDR3. Germline V gives CDR1 MDHEN, CDR2 SYDVKM. V was clipped by 5 bases and J by 9 bases, with 20 bases between them. Here the CDR3 reads CASSLTPPNGGEQFF. The CDR3 DNA follows: TGTGCCAGCAGTCTTACCCCTCCTAACGGAGGTGAGCAGTTCTTC.

This clone appeared once. J is TRBJ1-2 and V is TRBV28; 8 bases line up with TRBD1. J lost 3 bases, V lost 4 bases, and 4 bases had no gene match. CDR1 and CDR2 (germline): MDHEN, SYDVKM. CDR3 length equals 14 residues. The DNA for the CDR3 is TGTGCCAGCAGTTCAGGGGGCGCCGACTATGGCTACACCTTC. It codes for CASSSGGADYGYTF.

The rearrangement joins TRBV29-1 to TRBJ1-1, with TRBD1 as a possible D gene (5 bases). Germline V gene data show CDR1 as SQVTM and CDR2 as ANQGSEA. Deletions cut 0 bases from V and 8 bases from J, with 10 bases between. The CDR3 extends over 12 amino acids. CDR3 nucleotides: TGCAGCGTTGAAGATCCAGGGAGGGAAGCTTTCTTT. Residues: CSVEDPGREAFF.

The chain employs TRBV5-1 and TRBJ2-7, with D maybe TRBD1 (6 bases). Germline V gene lookup returns CDR1 SGHRS and CDR2 YFSETQ. V shed 0 bases and J shed 0 bases, with 13 bases lying between them. The CDR3 consists of 16 residues. This CDR3 reads CASSLVGGPSSYEQYF. The CDR3 DNA follows: TGCGCCAGCAGCTTGGTTGGGGGCCCGAGCTCCTACGAGCAGTACTTC.

Of note for this clone: An end of the junction does not agree with germline; a read error may underlie this. The rearrangement links TRBV7-7 to TRBJ1-1, with 11 bases matching TRBD1. CDR1 and CDR2 from the germline V gene are SSHAT and FNYEAQ (reference sequence). The CDR3 has 18 amino acids. This CDR3 is CASSLGPTGTGGNTEAFF. DNA for the CDR3: TGTGCTAGCAGCTTAGGTCCGACCGGGACAGGGGGGAACACTGAAGCTTTCTTT.

This clone was detected once. CDR3 bases: TGTGCCAGCAGCCCCCCTCGGGCGGGGGGGTACAATGAGCAGTTCTTC. Its translation: CASSPPRAGGYNEQFF. V and J are TRBV6-6 and TRBJ2-1; 9 positions agree with TRBD2. This CDR3 is 16 amino acids long. V was clipped by 6 bases and J by 4 bases; unmatched bases: 10. Germline V gene sequence: CDR1 MNHNY, CDR2 SVGAGI (reference sequence).

This sequence joins TRBV5-1 and TRBJ2-2, with unresolved D. The CDR3 loop spans 16 amino acids. V was pared by 0 bases and J by 1 base, with 10 bases between. CDR1 and CDR2 from the germline V gene are SGHRS and YFSETQ. CDR3: CASSLASNRNTGELFF. CDR3 DNA sequence: TGCGCCAGCAGCTTGGCCAGTAACCGGAACACCGGGGAGCTGTTTTTT.

The chain couples TRBV24-1 to TRBJ1-2; no reliable D call. The V gene lost 2 bases and the J gene lost 3 bases, with 6 bases spanning the gap. This CDR3 comprises 13 residues. Germline values: CDR1 KGHDR, CDR2 SFDVKD. The CDR3 sequence is CATSDSGYYGYTF. The CDR3 region has the DNA TGTGCCACCAGTGATTCTGGCTACTATGGCTACACCTTC.

J is TRBJ1-1 and V is TRBV6-5, with D perhaps matching TRBD1 (5 bases). V shed 2 bases and J shed 11 bases, with 18 bases lying between them. The CDR3 spans 14 residues. Germline V CDR1 and CDR2: MNHEY, SVGAGI. The CDR3 is CASSYLFAGSRAFF. CDR3 DNA: TGTGCCAGCAGTTACCTCTTCGCAGGGTCCCGGGCTTTCTTT.

The gene calls are TRBV9 and TRBJ2-3; 7 nucleotides match TRBD2. CDR1 is SGDLS and CDR2 is YYNGEE in the germline V gene. This CDR3 has 17 residues. J was trimmed by 4 bases and V by 0 bases; bases with no gene match: 11. The CDR3 region is CASSVGGGGSGSDTQYF. The CDR3 DNA is TGTGCCAGCAGCGTAGGGGGAGGCGGGAGTGGGTCAGATACGCAGTATTTT.

The chain joins TRBV19 to TRBJ2-6; 7 nucleotides align to TRBD2. This CDR3 is built from 18 residues. V was pared by 5 bases and J by 3 bases, with 13 bases of the junction left unmatched. The V gene's germline CDR1 is LNHDA and CDR2 SQIVND (reference sequence). The CDR3: CASSPRLAKLYGANVLTF. In nucleotides, the CDR3 is TGTGCCAGTAGTCCGAGACTAGCTAAACTTTATGGGGCCAACGTCCTGACTTTC.

The genes are TRBV12-3 or TRBV12-4 and TRBJ1-2; D not certain. The CDR3 totals 12 residues. V lost 5 bases, J lost 2 bases, and 6 bases lay in between. This chain's CDR3 is CASSPNNYGYTF. The CDR3 region has the DNA TGTGCCAGCAGTCCTAACAACTATGGCTACACCTTC.

The CDR3: CASSLQGAEAFF. CDR3 sequence (DNA): TGTGCCAGCAGCTTACAGGGGGCGGAAGCTTTCTTT. This chain connects TRBV13 to TRBJ1-1; TRBD1 matches at 8 bases. The germline V gene has CDR1 PRHDT and CDR2 FYEKMQ (reference sequence). Trimming at V came to 2 bases and at J to 8 bases, leaving 1 base not matched to a gene. The CDR3 contains 12 residues.